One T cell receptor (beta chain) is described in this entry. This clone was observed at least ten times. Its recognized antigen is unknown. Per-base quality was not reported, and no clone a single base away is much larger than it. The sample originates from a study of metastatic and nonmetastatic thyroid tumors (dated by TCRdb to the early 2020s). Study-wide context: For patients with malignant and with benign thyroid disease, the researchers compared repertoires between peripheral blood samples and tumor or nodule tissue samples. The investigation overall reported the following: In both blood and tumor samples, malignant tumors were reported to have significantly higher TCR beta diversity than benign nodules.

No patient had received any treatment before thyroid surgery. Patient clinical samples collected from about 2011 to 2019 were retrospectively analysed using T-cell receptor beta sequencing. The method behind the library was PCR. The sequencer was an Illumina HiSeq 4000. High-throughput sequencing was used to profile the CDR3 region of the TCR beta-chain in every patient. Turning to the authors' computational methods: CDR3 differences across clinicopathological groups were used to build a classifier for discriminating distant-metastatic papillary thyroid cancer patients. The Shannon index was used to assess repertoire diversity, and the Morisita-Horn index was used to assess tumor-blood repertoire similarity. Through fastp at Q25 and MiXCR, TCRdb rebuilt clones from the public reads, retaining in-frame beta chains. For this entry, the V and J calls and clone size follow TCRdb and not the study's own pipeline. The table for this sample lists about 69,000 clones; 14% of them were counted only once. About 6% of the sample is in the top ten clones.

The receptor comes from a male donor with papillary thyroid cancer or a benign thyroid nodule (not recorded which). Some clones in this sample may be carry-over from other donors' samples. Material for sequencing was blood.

The CDR3: CASSPRTVYEQYF. The DNA sequence follows: TGTGCCAGTAGTCCCCGGACTGTCTACGAGCAGTACTTC. The V gene is TRBV19 and the J gene is TRBJ2-7; TRBD2 might be the D gene, on 5 matching bases. Deletion took 5 bases off V and 3 bases off J, with a span of 11 bases between the germline ends. The CDR1 and CDR2 encoded by the germline V gene (reference sequence) are LNHDA and SQIVND. The CDR3 runs 13 amino acids, cysteine and phenylalanine included. This entry keeps only the CDR3 DNA: 39 bases, framed from base 1.